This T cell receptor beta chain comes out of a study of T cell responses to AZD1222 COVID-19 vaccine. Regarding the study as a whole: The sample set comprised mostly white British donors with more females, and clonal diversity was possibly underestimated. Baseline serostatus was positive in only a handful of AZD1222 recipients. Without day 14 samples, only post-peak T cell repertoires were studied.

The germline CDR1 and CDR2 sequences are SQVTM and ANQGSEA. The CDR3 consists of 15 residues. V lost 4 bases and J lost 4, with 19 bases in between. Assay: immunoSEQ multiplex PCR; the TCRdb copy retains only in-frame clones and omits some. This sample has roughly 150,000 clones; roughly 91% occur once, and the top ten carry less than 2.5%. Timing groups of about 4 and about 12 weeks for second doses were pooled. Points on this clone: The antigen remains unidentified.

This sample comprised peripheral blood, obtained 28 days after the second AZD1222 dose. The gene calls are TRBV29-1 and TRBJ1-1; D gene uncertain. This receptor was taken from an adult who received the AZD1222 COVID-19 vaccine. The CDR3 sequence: CSVVSVAGLRTEAFF. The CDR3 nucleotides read TGCAGCGTTGTATCTGTTGCCGGCCTGCGCACTGAAGCTTTCTTT.